This T cell receptor beta chain was captured in a study of T cell changes during pregnancy in multiple sclerosis. Germline CDR1 is SGHVS and CDR2 is FQNEAQ. V was shortened by 5 bases and J by 4 bases, with 21 bases between the two germline ends. CDR3 length: 17 residues. The sample holds one count of this clone. Generated by immunoSEQ multiplex PCR, the TCRdb table keeps only in-frame clones and is missing some. In the table there are roughly 75,000 clones, roughly 92% of which are singletons. Sequencing used peripheral blood, obtained in the third trimester of pregnancy. The V call is TRBV7-8, the J call TRBJ1-5; TRBD1 is a possible D gene (5 bases). This TCR was recovered from a female donor in good health, enrolled as a control in a pregnancy study. CDR3 protein: CASSPGPRGPQNQPQHF. The CDR3 coding sequence is TGTGCCAGCAGCCCCGGCCCGCGGGGCCCCCAGAATCAGCCCCAGCATTTT.